This TCR beta chain came from a study of CD8 T cells in ankylosing spondylitis. Germline CDR1 reads LNHDA; CDR2 reads SQIVND (reference sequence). This CDR3 spans 16 amino acids. Trimming shortened V by 3 bases and J by 1 base, and 15 bases separated the two germline ends. General study findings and limits: A motif in TCR beta, a set of under 10 highly homologous variants, appeared characteristic of ankylosing spondylitis blood. Previously reported in reactive arthritis synovial fluid and blood were some of the motif variants.

This clonotype appeared a single time. Its cognate antigen is unknown. Making use of molecular barcodes, quantitative 5'-RACE generated TCR beta libraries. Each CDR3 protein is one row after TCRdb ran MiXCR on the 5' RACE reads. The repertoire holds some 450,000 distinct CDR3 sequences, under 20% seen once, with approximately 1% in the top ten. The TCR comes from a male donor with ankylosing spondylitis. The sample taken for sequencing was blood, either unsorted or a sorted T cell fraction (not recorded which). This rearrangement joins TRBV19 to TRBJ1-1; perhaps TRBD1 as D (6 bases). The CDR3: CASSIKTGGKNTEAFF. In DNA, the CDR3 is TGTGCCAGTAGTATCAAGACAGGCGGAAAGAACACTGAAGCTTTCTTT.